These T cell receptor beta chains were read from a single sample in a study of shared clonotypes between healthy human individuals. Some clones are missing from TCRdb's copy, which holds only in-frame ones; the method was immunoSEQ multiplex PCR. The sample lists roughly 2 million clones; more than 90% were seen once. Sequenced input: naive CD4+ T cells sorted from blood. The receptors come from a man younger than 35 in good health. Each CDR3 is given with its conserved first and last residue. D genes are given only for firm matches. Part of the rows lack a size; the others show once, few, many or a class for expanded clones.

abundance	v_gene	d_gene	j_gene	CDR3nt	CDR3aa
NA	TRBV5-4	NA	TRBJ2-5	TGTGCCAGCAGCCCCGCCGGGCCCCAAGAGACCCAGTACTTC	CASSPAGPQETQYF
NA	TRBV28	NA	TRBJ2-7	TGTGCCAGCACCCGAGGCGGCTCCTACGAGCAGTACTTC	CASTRGGSYEQYF
NA	TRBV5-1	NA	TRBJ2-7	TGCGCCAGCAGCTTGTCAGGTGCCCCCTACGAGCAGTACTTC	CASSLSGAPYEQYF
NA	TRBV28	NA	TRBJ1-5	TGTGCCAGCAGGGCCGATAGCAATCAGCCCCAGCATTTT	CASRADSNQPQHF
NA	TRBV27	NA	TRBJ2-7	TGTGCCAGCAAATCGTCGGGGGCTTCCTACGAGCAGTACTTC	CASKSSGASYEQYF
NA	TRBV5-1	NA	TRBJ2-7	TGCGCCAGCAGCTCTAGTCCGCAGGGGTCAACCTACGAGCAGTACTTC	CASSSSPQGSTYEQYF
once	TRBV2	NA	TRBJ2-3	TGTGCCAGCAGCGACAACTGGGGGGGCTGGACAGATACGCAGTATTTT	CASSDNWGGWTDTQYF
NA	TRBV5-5	NA	TRBJ1-5	TGTGCCAGCAGCTCCGTGGACAGTTACAATCAGCCCCAGCATTTT	CASSSVDSYNQPQHF
NA	TRBV19	NA	TRBJ2-1	TGTGCCAGTAGTTTCTCGCACCTTTACAATGAGCAGTTCTTC	CASSFSHLYNEQFF
NA	TRBV9	NA	TRBJ2-1	TGTGCCAGCAGCGTAGGGGCGGGGACAGATAATGAGCAGTTCTTC	CASSVGAGTDNEQFF
NA	TRBV11-2	TRBD1	TRBJ2-5	TGTGCCAGCAGCCGTGGACAGGGGGAGACCCAGTACTTC	CASSRGQGETQYF
NA	TRBV19	NA	TRBJ1-6	TGTGCCAGTAGTATAGCCAGCTATAATTCACCCCTCCACTTT	CASSIASYNSPLHF
NA	TRBV27	NA	TRBJ1-6	TGTGCCAGCACAGAAATTACCTATAATTCACCCCTCCACTTT	CASTEITYNSPLHF
NA	TRBV9	NA	TRBJ2-3	TGTGCCAGCAGCCCACTTGGTGGGAGCACAGATACGCAGTATTTT	CASSPLGGSTDTQYF
NA	TRBV4-1	NA	TRBJ1-1	TGCGCCAGCAGCCAAGATGCAGTCCTTGTTACTGAAGCTTTCTTT	CASSQDAVLVTEAFF
NA	TRBV5-1	NA	TRBJ2-5	TGCGCCAGCAGCTTCTCCGTAGGGCCCCCAAGAGAGACCCAGTACTTC	CASSFSVGPPRETQYF
NA	TRBV11-3	NA	TRBJ2-1	TGTGCCAGCAGTAAAGGAGGACGACATTCGGATGAGCAGTTCTTC	CASSKGGRHSDEQFF